One sample yielded the 26 T cell receptor beta chains listed below, sequenced in a study of blood T cell repertoires in COVID-19 (TCRdb year 2020). Libraries were built with the immunoSEQ multiplex PCR assay. TCRdb took this table from immuneACCESS and kept in-frame rearrangements with V and J called. Such tables lack part of the clones; where checked against another copy, unresolved V genes explain under half of the gap, and the rest is unexplained. This sample has nearly 55,000 clones in its table, and 86% of those were observed once. The ten most abundant clones make up approximately 10% of the sample. Material for sequencing was peripheral blood. These receptors came from a man between 65 and 85 years old with active COVID-19.

The V and J genes are TRBV5-6 and TRBJ1-1, with D uncertain. Per germline, CDR1 SGHDT and CDR2 YYEEEE. The V end was cut by 0 bases, the J end by 0 bases, with 12 bases between. The CDR3 is made up of 16 amino acids. The DNA for the CDR3 is TGTGCCAGCAGCTTGGGGGTGGCAGACATGAACACTGAAGCTTTCTTT. Encoded protein: CASSLGVADMNTEAFF.

The J gene is TRBJ1-4, the V gene TRBV5-1; D is possibly TRBD1 (6 bases). Germline V gives CDR1 SGHRS, CDR2 YFSETQ. V was trimmed by 4 bases and J by 4 bases, leaving 11 bases between them. This CDR3 is built from 14 residues. CDR3 in DNA: TGCGCCAGCAGCCTGGGGGGCGATAATGAAAAACTGTTTTTT. It encodes CASSLGGDNEKLFF.

This clone was counted once. The J gene is TRBJ2-1, the V gene TRBV5-4, with 7 nucleotides matching TRBD1. Losses at the gene ends were 0 bases for V and 5 bases for J; bases not matched to a gene: 11. The CDR3 runs to 17 residues. Germline values: CDR1 SGHNT, CDR2 YYREEE (reference sequence). CDR3 loop: CASSLGGPTGANNEQFF. In nucleotides, the CDR3 is TGTGCCAGCAGCTTGGGGGGGCCCACAGGGGCCAACAATGAGCAGTTCTTC. Supplemented by reference TRBV5-4 and TRBJ2-1, the full variable domain reads ETGVTQSPTHLIKTRGQQVTLRCSSQSGHNTVSWYQQALGQGPQFIFQYYREEENGRGNFPPRFSGLQFPNYSSELNVNALELDDSALYLCASSLGGPTGANNEQFFGPGTRLTVL.

This chain links TRBV30 with TRBJ2-2; D remains ambiguous. Germline V gene data show CDR1 as GTSNPN and CDR2 as SVGIG (reference sequence). V was clipped by 2 bases and J by 4 bases, with 11 bases between them. The CDR3 loop spans 14 amino acids. The CDR3 loop is CAWSFTGFTGELFF. CDR3 coding DNA: TGTGCCTGGAGTTTCACCGGGTTCACCGGGGAGCTGTTTTTT. Full variable domain (outside the CDR3, taken from reference TRBV30 and TRBJ2-2): SQTIHQWPATLVQPVGSPLSLECTVEGTSNPNLYWYRQAAGRGLQLLFYSVGIGQISSEVPQNLSASRPQDRQFILSSKKLLLSDSGFYLCAWSFTGFTGELFFGEGSRLTVL.

The chain has TRBV4-1 and TRBJ1-3, with TRBD1 matching over 11 bases. After removal of 5 bases from V and 0 bases from J, the junction contained 6 bases not matched to a gene. The CDR3 is 17 residues long. CDR1 MGHRA and CDR2 YSYEKL come from the germline V gene. This CDR3 reads CASSGQGAPPSGNTIYF. The CDR3 nucleotides are TGCGCCAGCAGCGGACAGGGGGCTCCCCCCTCTGGAAACACCATATATTTT.

The CDR3, as DNA: TGTGCCAGCAGCCGTGGAGGCAGGGGTCAGGAAAAACTGTTTTTT. Protein: CASSRGGRGQEKLFF. The gene calls are TRBV6-5 and TRBJ1-4, with a tentative D call TRBD1 (6 bases). Between the trimmed V and J ends, which lost 6 bases and 8 bases, there was a span of 19 bases. Looked up from germline, CDR1 is MNHEY and CDR2 is SVGAGI. The CDR3 covers 15 residues.

V and J are TRBV4-2 and TRBJ2-3, with a possible D match to TRBD1 (6 bases). The CDR3 sequence is 15 residues long. V lost 1 base to trimming and J lost 0 bases, with 8 bases between them. CDR1 is LGHNA, CDR2 YNFKEQ, per germline. CDR3 DNA: TGTGCCAGCAGCCAAGGGGGGCTGAGCACAGATACGCAGTATTTT. Protein sequence: CASSQGGLSTDTQYF.

V usage is TRBV5-1 and J usage is TRBJ2-2; perhaps TRBD1 as D (6 bases). With 4 bases removed from V and 5 bases from J, the gap between germline ends came to 9 bases. Germline values: CDR1 SGHRS, CDR2 YFSETQ. CDR3 length: 13 residues. Here the CDR3 reads CASSGGQTGELFF. The DNA of the CDR3 is TGCGCCAGCAGCGGAGGACAGACCGGGGAGCTGTTTTTT.

The chain uses TRBV5-5 and TRBJ2-7; 10 positions agree with TRBD1. After removal of 0 bases from V and 4 bases from J, the junction contained 1 base not matched to a gene. Germline-derived CDR1 and CDR2 are SGHKS and YYEKEE (reference sequence). This CDR3 region has 14 residues. The CDR3 is CASSLAGQGYEQYF. The CDR3, as DNA: TGTGCCAGCAGCTTGGCGGGACAGGGGTACGAGCAGTACTTC.

The chain uses TRBV10-3 and TRBJ2-3, with 9 bases fitting TRBD2. Germline CDR1 and CDR2: ENHRY and SYGVKD. Trimming at V came to 0 bases and at J to 6 bases, leaving 4 bases not matched to a gene. The CDR3 is 15 amino acids. The CDR3 bases are TGTGCCATCAGTGAGTCGAACGGACTAGCGGATACGCAGTATTTT. Translation: CAISESNGLADTQYF.

This CDR3 reads CASSGQGGPNYGYTF. In DNA form, the CDR3 reads TGTGCCAGCTCTGGACAGGGGGGACCTAACTATGGCTACACCTTC. The chain employs TRBV6-5 and TRBJ1-2; TRBD1 aligns across 10 bases. CDR3 length: 15 residues. J was trimmed by 0 bases and V by 8 bases; bases with no gene match: 6. CDR1 is MNHEY and CDR2 is SVGAGI in the germline V gene.

The chain joins TRBV4-3 to TRBJ2-3, with 7 bases matching TRBD1. The junction had 5 bases not matched to a gene; V was cut back by 4 bases and J by 1 base. There are 15 residues in the CDR3. Per germline, CDR1 LGHNA and CDR2 YSLEER. The DNA of the CDR3 is TGCGCCAGCAGCCTTGAGACAGGGCGCACAGATACGCAGTATTTT. Its translation: CASSLETGRTDTQYF.

The chain combines TRBV4-1 with TRBJ2-1; D perhaps matches TRBD2 (5 bases). CDR1 and CDR2 (germline): MGHRA, YSYEKL. The CDR3 is made up of 13 amino acids. Trimming left V 4 bases short and J 7 bases short, with 11 bases between. CDR3 sequence (DNA): TGCGCCAGCAGCCCCGGAAGGAGGAATGAGCAGTTCTTC. Encoded protein: CASSPGRRNEQFF.

The chain recombines TRBV24-1 with TRBJ2-3; 8 nucleotides line up with TRBD2. Germline trimming cut 4 bases from V and 6 bases from J; bases unmatched to any gene: 5. The CDR3 is 14 amino acids. Germline CDR1 reads KGHDR; CDR2 reads SFDVKD. The CDR3 bases are TGTGCCACCAGTGAGGGACTAGTGGCGGATACGCAGTATTTT. It encodes CATSEGLVADTQYF.

This clone has just one count. The gene calls are TRBV7-9 and TRBJ1-1, with 7 bases matching TRBD1. V lost 11 bases and J lost 0; bases outside the gene matches: 3. Looked up from germline, CDR1 is SEHNR and CDR2 is FQNEAQ (reference sequence). The CDR3 is 12 amino acids. The CDR3 DNA follows: TGTGCCGGAACAGGGGTGAACACTGAAGCTTTCTTT. It translates to CAGTGVNTEAFF.

The rearrangement joins TRBV6-6 to TRBJ2-5; tentatively, D is TRBD1 (5 bases). CDR1 and CDR2 (germline): MNHNY, SVGAGI (reference sequence). The CDR3 is 12 residues long. V lost 8 bases to trimming and J lost 2 bases, with 9 bases between them. The DNA of the CDR3 is TGTGCCAGCCGGACATCTCAAGAGACCCAGTACTTC. Protein sequence: CASRTSQETQYF.

The rearrangement joins TRBV5-6 to TRBJ1-2, with 10 bases matching TRBD1. Germline values: CDR1 SGHDT, CDR2 YYEEEE. The ends lost 2 bases at V and 1 base at J; junction bases unmatched: 8. The CDR3 loop spans 17 amino acids. CDR3 sequence reads: CASSLSPTGGNNYGYTF. The CDR3 region has the DNA TGTGCCAGCAGCTTAAGCCCGACAGGGGGCAATAACTATGGCTACACCTTC.

The genes are TRBV6-2 or TRBV6-3 and TRBJ1-4, with 7 bases fitting TRBD1. The J segment lost 0 bases and the V segment lost 5 bases, leaving 6 bases of the junction unmatched. CDR1 and CDR2 (germline): MNHEY, SVGEGT. The CDR3 has 16 residues. CDR3 region: CASSRQGTATNEKLFF. CDR3 DNA sequence: TGTGCCAGCAGTCGACAGGGAACTGCAACTAATGAAAAACTGTTTTTT.

The V call is TRBV3-1 (or the pseudogene TRBV3-2), the J call TRBJ1-3, with no clear D. The CDR3 covers 16 residues. Germline V lookup: CDR1 LGHDT, CDR2 YNNKEL (reference sequence). V gave up 3 bases and J gave up 3 bases, with 15 bases separating them. In nucleotides, the CDR3 is TGTGCCAGCAGCCACGGAGCGCTTATAAGTGGAAACACCATATATTTT. Translation gives CASSHGALISGNTIYF.

The chain joins TRBV5-1 to TRBJ2-1, with D perhaps matching TRBD2 (5 bases). This CDR3 has 14 amino acids. The germline V gene encodes CDR1 SGHRS and CDR2 YFSETQ. Trimming stripped 8 bases from V and 9 bases from J, with 21 bases between. CDR3 in DNA: TGCGCCAGTTCCTTATTGGGGAGAGTCGGTGAGCAGTTCTTC. Residues: CASSLLGRVGEQFF.

The V gene is TRBV13, the J gene TRBJ2-7, with 10 bases matching TRBD1. Germline V gene sequence: CDR1 PRHDT, CDR2 FYEKMQ (reference sequence). This CDR3 contains 13 residues. The trim removed 5 bases at V and 5 bases at J, leaving 3 bases unmatched. CDR3 region: CASSIGTGDEQYF. CDR3 in DNA: TGTGCCAGCAGCATCGGGACAGGGGACGAGCAGTACTTC.

The rearrangement uses TRBV11-3 and TRBJ1-3; 7 bases line up with TRBD1. Looked up from germline, CDR1 is SGHNT and CDR2 is YENEEA. The length of the CDR3 is 15 residues. The J segment lost 3 bases and the V segment lost 1 base, leaving 3 bases of the junction unmatched. In nucleotides, the CDR3 is TGTGCCAGCAGCTTAGCGGGACAGCTTGGAAACACCATATATTTT. Amino acids: CASSLAGQLGNTIYF.

The CDR3, as DNA: TGTGCCAGCAGCTTAATTGGCGGCACTGAAGCTTTCTTT. Translated: CASSLIGGTEAFF. This chain connects TRBV7-2 to TRBJ1-1; D gene ambiguous. This CDR3 comprises 13 residues. Trimming removed 2 bases at V and 4 bases at J, with 8 bases between. Germline CDR1 and CDR2: SGHTA and FQGNSA.

V gene TRBV5-1 combines with J gene TRBJ1-1; perhaps TRBD1 as D (5 bases). This CDR3 contains 16 residues. Germline CDR1 SGHRS, CDR2 YFSETQ. The V and J ends lost 3 bases and 0 bases respectively, with 15 bases between them. The CDR3 nucleotides read TGCGCCAGCAGCTGGTCGGTCTCGGGGGTGAACACTGAAGCTTTCTTT. It specifies CASSWSVSGVNTEAFF.

V and J are TRBV7-9 and TRBJ1-2, with D maybe TRBD1 (6 bases). Trimming removed 5 bases at V and 4 bases at J, with 14 bases between. The CDR3 consists of 14 residues. The V gene's germline CDR1 is SEHNR and CDR2 FQNEAQ (reference sequence). This chain's CDR3 is CASSPFTGIYGYTF. CDR3 DNA: TGTGCCAGCAGCCCCTTTACAGGGATCTATGGCTACACCTTC. Full variable domain (outside the CDR3, taken from reference TRBV7-9 and TRBJ1-2): DTGVSQNPRHKITKRGQNVTFRCDPISEHNRLYWYRQTLGQGPEFLTYFQNEAQLEKSRLLSDRFSAERPKGSFSTLEIQRTEQGDSAMYLCASSPFTGIYGYTFGSGTRLTVV.

V is TRBV5-1 and J is TRBJ2-5; D is perhaps TRBD2 (5 bases). CDR1 and CDR2 from the germline V gene are SGHRS and YFSETQ. Trimming cost V 0 bases and J 2 bases, with 11 bases left between them. The CDR3 has 15 amino acids. CDR3 nucleotides: TGCGCCAGCAGCTTGGCCGGGAACCTACAAGAGACCCAGTACTTC. It encodes CASSLAGNLQETQYF.